The sequence of this T cell receptor beta chain was determined in a study of T cell responses to AZD1222 COVID-19 vaccine. Generated by immunoSEQ multiplex PCR, the TCRdb table keeps only in-frame clones and is missing some. The sample records under 100,000 clones, approximately 88% being singletons. Losses at the gene ends were 5 bases for V and 2 bases for J; bases not matched to a gene: 2. From germline, CDR1 is MGHDK and CDR2 SYGVNS. CDR3 size: 14 residues. Study-level results: Repertoire collection took place solely once the T cell response had peaked.

This clone was recorded a few times. Its antigen is unidentified. Specimen: peripheral blood, collected on day 0 of AZD1222 vaccination. This sequence originates from an adult in good health. The chain is built from TRBV25-1 and TRBJ1-4; the match to TRBD1 covers 7 bases. DNA for the CDR3: TGTGCCAGCAGTTTACAGGGGACTAATGAAAAACTGTTTTTT. Encoded protein: CASSLQGTNEKLFF.